This entry concerns a single T cell receptor beta chain. The antigen is undetermined. The sample belongs to a study of human thymus T cells. Sequencing was performed with immunoSEQ multiplex PCR; in TCRdb, only in-frame clones are kept and a portion is missing. The sample includes tens of thousands of clones, 95% of them seen just once. The length of the CDR3 is 17 residues. The ends lost 3 bases at V and 6 bases at J; junction bases unmatched: 9. The germline gives CDR1 KGHSH, CDR2 LQKENI. Study-wide findings and caveats: Gene usage for V and J segments appeared biased in thymic and blood repertoires.

Surgeons resected thymus tissue during corrective heart surgery. The sequenced sample was thymus tissue. The rearrangement links TRBV18 to TRBJ2-1; 12 bases are a match to TRBD2. This clonotype was sampled from a girl younger than two with a congenital heart defect but otherwise immunologically healthy. CDR3 nucleotides: TGTGCCAGCTCACCTCTAGCGGGAGGGCTTTCTGGCAATGAGCAGTTCTTC. Residues: CASSPLAGGLSGNEQFF.